The text below deals with one TCR beta chain. The record originates from a study of T cell changes during pregnancy in multiple sclerosis. The protocol was immunoSEQ multiplex PCR, while the TCRdb copy is restricted to in-frame clones and leaves out a portion. Counted here are around 57,000 clones, roughly 87% occurring once; the ten biggest clones make up 2% to 3%. Germline V gene lookup returns CDR1 LGHNA and CDR2 YSLEER. V shed 2 bases and J shed 0 bases, with 5 bases lying between them. CDR3 length equals 14 residues. Material: peripheral blood, obtained in the first trimester of pregnancy. This chain uses TRBV4-3 with TRBJ1-3, with D possibly TRBD1 on 5 matching bases. The receptor comes from a female donor with multiple sclerosis, enrolled in a pregnancy study. CDR3 DNA sequence: TGCGCCAGCAGCCAACAGGGCTCTGGAAACACCATATATTTT. It codes for CASSQQGSGNTIYF.